These 20 T cell receptor beta chains came from one sample sequenced in a study of blood T cell repertoires in COVID-19. Method: immunoSEQ multiplex PCR; TCRdb's copy keeps in-frame clones and lacks some. The table has roughly 440,000 clones, about 91% seen once. Sequencing was carried out using peripheral blood. These receptor sequences come from a woman aged 50 to 60 with COVID-19, enrolled during active disease.

In its sample, this clone was seen once. The V gene is TRBV3-1 (or the pseudogene TRBV3-2), the J gene TRBJ2-7, with TRBD1 as a possible D gene (6 bases). From germline, CDR1 is LGHDT and CDR2 YNNKEL (reference sequence). The CDR3 totals 14 residues. Trimming stripped 1 base from V and 5 bases from J, with 12 bases between. DNA of the CDR3: TGTGCCAGCAGCCAAGGAGTCAGGGGTCACGAGCAGTACTTC. It translates to CASSQGVRGHEQYF.

The rearrangement links TRBV19 to TRBJ1-1; TRBD1 aligns across 8 bases. This CDR3 comprises 13 residues. V shed 10 bases, J shed 4 bases, and the junction held 8 bases outside the gene matches. CDR1 is LNHDA and CDR2 is SQIVND in the germline V gene (reference sequence). The CDR3 is CATVDRVPTEAFF. For the CDR3, the DNA is TGTGCCACCGTGGACAGGGTGCCCACTGAAGCTTTCTTT.

The rearrangement links TRBV10-1 to TRBJ2-1; 9 bases line up with TRBD2. Germline assignment: CDR1 WNHNN and CDR2 SYGVQD (reference sequence). J gave up 7 bases and V 6 bases, and 7 bases lay outside the gene matches. This CDR3 is built from 14 residues. Here the CDR3 reads CASSPSGDPNEQFF. The DNA for the CDR3 is TGCGCCAGCAGCCCTAGCGGGGACCCGAATGAGCAGTTCTTC.

The genes are TRBV4-2 and TRBJ2-1; 10 bases align to TRBD2. Germline CDR1 LGHNA, CDR2 YNFKEQ. Losses at the gene ends were 2 bases for V and 8 bases for J; bases not matched to a gene: 15. The CDR3 covers 18 residues. The CDR3 region is CASSQPRGSGGRSDEQFF. The CDR3, as DNA: TGTGCCAGCAGCCAACCCCGGGGTAGCGGGGGGAGGAGCGATGAGCAGTTCTTC.

CDR3 nucleotide sequence: TGTGCCAGCAGTGAAATTAGTGGAGTGTCCGGCGGGGAGCTGTTTTTT. This sequence encodes CASSEISGVSGGELFF. V is TRBV2 and J is TRBJ2-2; D is undetermined. Germline values: CDR1 SNHLY, CDR2 FYNNEI. V lost 2 bases to trimming and J lost 7 bases, with 17 bases between them. The CDR3 has 16 amino acids.

This rearrangement joins TRBV7-9 to TRBJ1-2; D uncertain. Germline V CDR1 and CDR2: SEHNR, FQNEAQ (reference sequence). The CDR3 consists of 13 residues. Trimming removed 5 bases from V and 4 bases from J, with 11 bases in between. CDR3 nucleotides: TGTGCCAGCAGCCCGCGGGATTTCTATGGCTACACCTTC. Amino acid sequence: CASSPRDFYGYTF.

The sample holds one count of this clone. The rearrangement uses TRBV12-3 or TRBV12-4 and TRBJ2-7; no firm D call. V was cut by 7 bases and J by 0 bases, with 4 bases left in between. The CDR3 loop spans 11 amino acids. CDR3 protein: CASTLSYEQYF. The CDR3 DNA is TGTGCCAGCACCCTCTCCTACGAGCAGTACTTC.

The chain combines TRBV27 with TRBJ2-5, with D perhaps matching TRBD1 (7 bases). This CDR3 is built from 15 residues. Between the trimmed V and J ends, which lost 7 bases and 0 bases, there was a span of 15 bases. Germline V gives CDR1 MNHEY, CDR2 SMNVEV (reference sequence). This chain's CDR3 is CASTSRGQYQETQYF. The CDR3 DNA is TGTGCCAGCACCTCGCGGGGACAGTACCAAGAGACCCAGTACTTC.

The chain links TRBV7-2 to TRBJ1-6; D perhaps matches TRBD1 (5 bases). The CDR3 length is 13 residues. Germline V lookup: CDR1 SGHTA, CDR2 FQGNSA. Between the trimmed V and J ends, which lost 4 bases and 7 bases, there was a span of 8 bases. CDR3 nucleotides: TGTGCCAGCAGCTGGGGGAGGAATTCACCCCTCCACTTT. It translates to CASSWGRNSPLHF.

The V call is TRBV3-1 (or the pseudogene TRBV3-2), the J call TRBJ2-7, with TRBD1 matching 9 bases. CDR3 length equals 15 residues. The V segment lost 1 base and the J segment 6 bases; nucleotides outside the gene matches: 7. Germline V gene sequence: CDR1 LGHDT, CDR2 YNNKEL (reference sequence). The CDR3 sequence: CASSQAGQGLAEQYF. Written as DNA, the CDR3 is TGTGCCAGCAGCCAAGCGGGACAGGGTCTAGCCGAGCAGTACTTC.

This sequence joins TRBV11-2 and TRBJ2-7, with 8 nucleotides matching TRBD2. The length of the CDR3 is 14 residues. With V trimmed by 5 bases and J by 2 bases, 5 bases remained unmatched. Germline CDR1 SGHAT, CDR2 FQNNGV. The CDR3, as DNA: TGTGCCAGCAGCACAGGACTAGCACCCTACGAGCAGTACTTC. The encoded protein is CASSTGLAPYEQYF.

This clone was counted only a few times. V gene TRBV5-1 combines with J gene TRBJ1-6; tentative D call: TRBD1 (6 bases). The germline V gene has CDR1 SGHRS and CDR2 YFSETQ. The CDR3 has 17 amino acids. Trimming cost V 0 bases and J 9 bases, with 19 bases left between them. As DNA, the CDR3 is TGCGCCAGCAGCTTGGCCCCCCTTAGGACAGAAGCTTCACCCCTCCACTTT. This encodes CASSLAPLRTEASPLHF.

In the case of this clone: At the DNA level, this CDR3 is encoded by other sequences in the same sample as well. Here the CDR3 DNA reads TGTGCCAGCAGTGAGGGACTCTCCACAGATACGCAGTATTTT. Its translation is CASSEGLSTDTQYF. The chain employs TRBV6-4 and TRBJ2-3; TRBD2 might be the D (6 bases). V was trimmed by 3 bases and J by 2 bases, leaving 9 bases between them. Germline V gene data show CDR1 as MRHNA and CDR2 as SNTAGT. The CDR3 is 14 residues long.

The rearrangement links TRBV3-1 (or the pseudogene TRBV3-2) to TRBJ2-2; 11 bases line up with TRBD2. The CDR3 loop spans 15 amino acids. The ends lost 4 bases at V and 5 bases at J; junction bases unmatched: 3. Germline V gene lookup returns CDR1 LGHDT and CDR2 YNNKEL (reference sequence). The CDR3 reads CASSLGLAVTGELFF. The CDR3 region has the DNA TGTGCCAGCAGCCTGGGACTAGCGGTGACCGGGGAGCTGTTTTTT.

This clone showed up just once. The gene calls are TRBV7-2 and TRBJ1-2, with TRBD1 matching over 7 bases. The CDR3 is 16 residues long. Trimming at V came to 3 bases and at J to 4 bases, leaving 11 bases not matched to a gene. Germline V lookup: CDR1 SGHTA, CDR2 FQGNSA. This CDR3 is CASSFQRGDSSYGYTF. The CDR3 DNA reads TGTGCCAGCAGCTTCCAGAGGGGGGACAGCTCCTATGGCTACACCTTC.

In this sample, this clone turned up once. V and J are TRBV29-1 and TRBJ2-1; TRBD1 is a possible D gene (6 bases). The germline V and J ends were trimmed by 4 bases and 6 bases, with 19 bases remaining between them. The CDR3 has 15 residues. Germline CDR1 is SQVTM and CDR2 is ANQGSEA. The CDR3 is CSVAKGHPGGNEQFF. For the CDR3, the DNA is TGCAGCGTTGCGAAGGGACACCCCGGAGGCAATGAGCAGTTCTTC.

The chain couples TRBV18 to TRBJ2-1, with 7 bases lining up with TRBD1. The V and J ends lost 2 bases and 0 bases, in that order; junction bases with no gene match: 4. Germline-derived CDR1 and CDR2 are KGHSH and LQKENI. The CDR3 sequence is 16 residues long. The CDR3 DNA follows: TGTGCCAGCTCACCAAGGACAGGCCTCTCCTACAATGAGCAGTTCTTC. The encoded protein is CASSPRTGLSYNEQFF.

This chain links TRBV27 with TRBJ2-5; 9 bases are a match to TRBD1. This CDR3 has 18 residues. V lost 5 bases, J lost 2 bases, and 15 bases stayed unmatched. The germline V gene has CDR1 MNHEY and CDR2 SMNVEV (reference sequence). The CDR3 spells CASSQVGQGLLGQETQYF. Here the CDR3 DNA reads TGTGCCAGCAGTCAGGTGGGACAGGGCCTATTGGGGCAAGAGACCCAGTACTTC.

V is TRBV30 and J is TRBJ2-6, with a tentative D call TRBD1 (5 bases). Germline CDR1 GTSNPN, CDR2 SVGIG (reference sequence). V gave up 4 bases and J gave up 4 bases, with 8 bases separating them. CDR3 length: 13 residues. CDR3 sequence (DNA): TGTGCCTGGAAGGACAAAGGGGCCAACGTCCTGACTTTC. Its protein product is CAWKDKGANVLTF.

This chain links TRBV11-2 with TRBJ2-7; TRBD2 aligns across 8 bases. The V segment lost 7 bases and the J segment 3 bases; nucleotides outside the gene matches: 5. Germline V gene lookup returns CDR1 SGHAT and CDR2 FQNNGV. The length of the CDR3 is 13 residues. The CDR3 coding sequence is TGTGCCAGCATTAGAGCGGGGGACTACGAGCAGTACTTC. Translating gives CASIRAGDYEQYF.